Presented here are 18 T cell receptor beta chains from one specimen sequenced in a study of cytomegalovirus exposure and HLA in healthy donors. PCR primers comprised 60 Vbeta and 13 Jbeta primers. Libraries were prepared by immunoSEQ multiplex PCR; TCRdb keeps only in-frame clonotypes and omits some of them. The sample shows some 52,000 clones, about 73% of them seen only once. The material sequenced was PBMCs. These receptors all stem from a man aged 18 to 29 in good health and CMV-seronegative.

The chain joins TRBV4-3 to TRBJ2-3; the match to TRBD1 covers 8 bases. Germline V gene data show CDR1 as LGHNA and CDR2 as YSLEER. V was clipped by 0 bases and J by 4 bases; unmatched bases: 9. This CDR3 contains 17 residues. CDR3 loop: CASSQDKNRGVPDTQYF. The CDR3 DNA reads as TGCGCCAGCAGCCAAGATAAGAACAGGGGGGTTCCAGATACGCAGTATTTT.

Remarks on this clone: This sample also contains other DNA sequences that code for the same CDR3. This chain uses TRBV9 with TRBJ2-7; D gene uncertain. Germline lookup yields CDR1 SGDLS and CDR2 YYNGEE. The CDR3 length is 14 residues. V was clipped by 0 bases and J by 0 bases, with 7 bases between them. The CDR3 DNA follows: TGTGCCAGCAGCGTAGTTCCGAGCTCCTACGAGCAGTACTTC. Translation gives CASSVVPSSYEQYF. Full variable domain (missing parts from reference TRBV9 and TRBJ2-7): DSGVTQTPKHLITATGQRVTLRCSPRSGDLSVYWYQQSLDQGLQFLIQYYNGEERAKGNILERFSAQQFPDLHSELNLSSLELGDSALYFCASSVVPSSYEQYFGPGTRLTVT.

This clone has just a few counts. V usage is TRBV7-9 and J usage is TRBJ2-1, with 7 bases identical to TRBD2. The CDR3 is made up of 14 amino acids. Germline-derived CDR1 and CDR2 are SEHNR and FQNEAQ (reference sequence). V lost 4 bases to trimming and J lost 9 bases; unmatched junction nucleotides: 9. CDR3: CASSSGTTQTEQFF. DNA for the CDR3: TGTGCCAGCAGCTCGGGGACTACCCAAACTGAGCAGTTCTTC. Full variable domain (missing parts from reference TRBV7-9 and TRBJ2-1): DTGVSQNPRHKITKRGQNVTFRCDPISEHNRLYWYRQTLGQGPEFLTYFQNEAQLEKSRLLSDRFSAERPKGSFSTLEIQRTEQGDSAMYLCASSSGTTQTEQFFGPGTRLTVL.

This clone was counted a single time. The chain uses TRBV2 and TRBJ1-2; 7 positions match TRBD1. The V and J ends lost 10 bases and 3 bases, in that order; junction bases with no gene match: 8. The CDR3 extends over 13 amino acids. The germline V gene encodes CDR1 SNHLY and CDR2 FYNNEI. The CDR3 loop is CATLDRAYYGYTF. The CDR3 DNA sequence: TGTGCCACCCTCGACAGGGCGTACTATGGCTACACCTTC. Full variable domain (missing parts from reference TRBV2 and TRBJ1-2): EPEVTQTPSHQVTQMGQEVILRCVPISNHLYFYWYRQILGQKVEFLVSFYNNEISEKSEIFDDQFSVERPDGSNFTLKIRSTKLEDSAMYFCATLDRAYYGYTFGSGTRLTVV.

In this sample, this clone turned up once. The rearrangement joins TRBV6-5 to TRBJ1-2; weak D call: TRBD1 (6 bases). V gave up 7 bases and J gave up 0 bases, with 15 bases separating them. The germline gives CDR1 MNHEY, CDR2 SVGAGI. The CDR3 sequence is 15 residues long. DNA for the CDR3: TGTGCCAGCAAAAGAACAGGGACAACTAACTATGGCTACACCTTC. Its protein product is CASKRTGTTNYGYTF.

Here the CDR3 reads CASRGIFGTGVFVMSYEQYF. CDR3 DNA sequence: TGTGCCAGCCGAGGAATCTTTGGGACAGGGGTTTTTGTAATGAGCTACGAGCAGTACTTC. The chain is built from TRBV28 and TRBJ2-7, with 10 bases fitting TRBD1. V was clipped by 8 bases and J by 3 bases; unmatched bases: 25. CDR3 size: 20 residues. Germline lookup yields CDR1 MDHEN and CDR2 SYDVKM.

The chain links TRBV29-1 to TRBJ2-2; TRBD1 aligns across 7 bases. CDR3 length equals 13 residues. CDR1 and CDR2 from the germline V gene are SQVTM and ANQGSEA. V lost 6 bases to trimming and J lost 4 bases; unmatched junction nucleotides: 5. Written as DNA, the CDR3 is TGCAGCGTCGACTACAGGGGCACCGGGGAGCTGTTTTTT. This encodes CSVDYRGTGELFF.

This clone is a singleton in its sample. The rearrangement joins TRBV15 to TRBJ2-7, with a weak D call TRBD2 (6 bases). Looked up from germline, CDR1 is LNHNV and CDR2 is YYDKDF (reference sequence). V was trimmed by 3 bases and J by 4 bases, leaving 19 bases between them. The CDR3 is made up of 16 amino acids. DNA of the CDR3: TGTGCCACCAGCAGCTTCAGGCTCTCGGGGGATTACGAGCAGTACTTC. Protein sequence: CATSSFRLSGDYEQYF.

The genes are TRBV6-4 and TRBJ1-3; D is uncertain. V lost 6 bases, J lost 0 bases, and 12 bases lay in between. This CDR3 comprises 15 residues. Germline V gene sequence: CDR1 MRHNA, CDR2 SNTAGT. The CDR3 DNA is TGTGCCAGCAGAGCAGACGGGAGCTCTGGAAACACCATATATTTT. This sequence encodes CASRADGSSGNTIYF.

V gene TRBV11-2 combines with J gene TRBJ1-1, with D unresolved. Germline CDR1 and CDR2: SGHAT and FQNNGV. V was pared by 3 bases and J by 3 bases, with 5 bases between. The CDR3 runs to 12 residues. In DNA form, the CDR3 reads TGTGCCAGCAGCTTTTCCTACACTGAAGCTTTCTTT. Translated, it gives CASSFSYTEAFF.

This rearrangement joins TRBV6-5 to TRBJ2-5; 7 bases align to TRBD2. This CDR3 has 13 residues. J lost 5 bases, V lost 6 bases, and 6 bases had no gene match. Germline V gene lookup returns CDR1 MNHEY and CDR2 SVGAGI. CDR3: CASRPSGTETQYF. Written as DNA, the CDR3 is TGTGCCAGCAGACCCAGCGGGACGGAGACCCAGTACTTC.

The gene calls are TRBV10-3 and TRBJ2-1; tentatively, D is TRBD1 (6 bases). Germline assignment: CDR1 ENHRY and CDR2 SYGVKD. Between the trimmed V and J ends, which lost 3 bases and 10 bases, there was a span of 10 bases. The CDR3 runs 12 residues. DNA of the CDR3: TGTGCCATCAGTGACCAGGGGTCGGAGCAGTTCTTC. This gives the protein CAISDQGSEQFF.

For the CDR3, the DNA is TGTGCCAGCAGTTTACAGGGCTTAGGAGAAAAACTGTTTTTT. Translation: CASSLQGLGEKLFF. V and J are TRBV27 and TRBJ1-4; perhaps TRBD1 as D (5 bases). The V gene's germline CDR1 is MNHEY and CDR2 SMNVEV (reference sequence). V lost 2 bases to trimming and J lost 8 bases, with 12 bases between them. This CDR3 region has 14 residues.

This chain uses TRBV9 with TRBJ2-1; 10 positions agree with TRBD2. The CDR3 spans 13 residues. V lost 6 bases and J lost 10; bases outside the gene matches: 7. The V gene's germline CDR1 is SGDLS and CDR2 YYNGEE. Here the CDR3 DNA reads TGTGCCAGCAACCCTGGACTAGCGGACGAGCAGTTCTTC. Translated: CASNPGLADEQFF.

The chain joins TRBV27 to TRBJ1-2; 9 bases are a match to TRBD1. The CDR3 is 20 amino acids. The V and J ends lost 0 bases and 4 bases, in that order; junction bases with no gene match: 18. Germline V gene data show CDR1 as MNHEY and CDR2 as SMNVEV (reference sequence). CDR3 coding DNA: TGTGCCAGCAGTTTATCCCCGCGGACAGGGGAGACGAGGAAGTGCTATGGCTACACCTTC. As protein: CASSLSPRTGETRKCYGYTF.

The chain is built from TRBV7-8 and TRBJ2-1; 11 nucleotides match TRBD2. V shed 1 base and J 9 bases; nucleotides not matched to a gene: 8. The CDR3 spans 16 residues. Germline V gives CDR1 SGHVS, CDR2 FQNEAQ. CDR3 bases: TGTGCCAGCAGCTTAGAGACTAGCGGGGTCTTGGGTGAGCAGTTCTTC. Its translation is CASSLETSGVLGEQFF.

The chain employs TRBV30 and TRBJ2-1; tentatively, D is TRBD2 (5 bases). In germline, CDR1 is GTSNPN, CDR2 SVGIG (reference sequence). The CDR3 is 14 residues long. V lost 1 base to trimming and J lost 8 bases, with 15 bases between them. CDR3 in amino acids: CAWSGRSHRDEQFF. The CDR3 nucleotides are TGTGCCTGGAGTGGGAGGAGCCATAGAGATGAGCAGTTCTTC. Looking up the rest from reference TRBV30 and TRBJ2-1 gives the full variable domain: SQTIHQWPATLVQPVGSPLSLECTVEGTSNPNLYWYRQAAGRGLQLLFYSVGIGQISSEVPQNLSASRPQDRQFILSSKKLLLSDSGFYLCAWSGRSHRDEQFFGPGTRLTVL.

The chain is built from TRBV5-1 and TRBJ2-1, with D tentatively TRBD2 (5 bases). V shed 3 bases and J shed 9 bases, with 13 bases lying between them. CDR1 and CDR2 from the germline V gene are SGHRS and YFSETQ. The CDR3 is made up of 13 amino acids. CDR3 region: CASSSPGGLEQFF. Here the CDR3 DNA reads TGCGCCAGCAGCTCTCCCGGCGGGCTTGAGCAGTTCTTC.